This T cell receptor beta chain was retrieved from a study of blood T cell repertoires in COVID-19. The wider study: Specimens from acute and convalescent COVID-19 originated in the United States, Italy and Spain. The cDNA or gDNA used as material had been derived from T cells, B-cell-depleted T cells, or PBMCs.

Original analysis: The authors estimated nucleated cell counts from reference gene primer amplification. Some clones are missing from TCRdb's copy, which holds only in-frame ones; the method was immunoSEQ multiplex PCR. The V and J calls and clone size were taken over from that table, and D and trimming were inferred from the DNA. The data contain 150,000 to 200,000 clones, around 82% of them singletons. Germline CDR1 reads MGHRA; CDR2 reads YSYEKL. V lost 4 bases, J lost 1 base, and 8 bases lay in between. The CDR3 is made up of 14 amino acids. The clonotype was recovered from a man aged 80 or over with COVID-19, enrolled during active disease. Sequencing was carried out using peripheral blood. V usage is TRBV4-1 and J usage is TRBJ2-1; no firm D call. CDR3 bases: TGCGCCAGCAGCCGTGGGCAATCCTACAATGAGCAGTTCTTC. This sequence encodes CASSRGQSYNEQFF.